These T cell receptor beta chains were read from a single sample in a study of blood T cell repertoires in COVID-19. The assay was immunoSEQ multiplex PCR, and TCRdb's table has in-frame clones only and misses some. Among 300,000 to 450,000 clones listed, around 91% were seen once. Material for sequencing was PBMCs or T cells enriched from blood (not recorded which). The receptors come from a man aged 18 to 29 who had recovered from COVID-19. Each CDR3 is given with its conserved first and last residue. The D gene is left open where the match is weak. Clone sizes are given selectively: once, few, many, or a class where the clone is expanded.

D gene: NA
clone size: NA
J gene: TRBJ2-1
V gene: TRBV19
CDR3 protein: CATPPEARKRAGHSYNEQFF
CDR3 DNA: TGTGCCACCCCCCCCGAGGCTAGGAAGCGTGCGGGGCACTCCTACAATGAGCAGTTCTTC

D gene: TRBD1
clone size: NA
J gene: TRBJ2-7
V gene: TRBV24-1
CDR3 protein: CATSDTGTGLREQYF
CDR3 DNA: TGTGCCACCAGTGACACCGGGACAGGGCTAAGAGAGCAGTACTTC

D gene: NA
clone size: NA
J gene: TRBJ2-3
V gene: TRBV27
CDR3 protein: CAIDLKAGQTSTDTQYF
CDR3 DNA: TGTGCCATTGATTTAAAAGCCGGACAGACTAGCACAGATACGCAGTATTTT

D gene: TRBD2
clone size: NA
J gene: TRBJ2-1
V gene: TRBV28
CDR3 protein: CASNRIAGGNEQFF
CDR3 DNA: TGTGCCAGCAACAGAATAGCGGGAGGCAATGAGCAGTTCTTC

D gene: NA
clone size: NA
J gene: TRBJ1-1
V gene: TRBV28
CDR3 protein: CASSLPGHSLASTEAFF
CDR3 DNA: TGTGCCAGCAGTTTACCGGGACACTCCTTAGCGAGCACTGAAGCTTTCTTT

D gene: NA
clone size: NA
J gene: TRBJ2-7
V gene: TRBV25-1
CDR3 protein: CASSRDYEQYF
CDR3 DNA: TGTGCCAGCAGCAGGGACTACGAGCAGTACTTC

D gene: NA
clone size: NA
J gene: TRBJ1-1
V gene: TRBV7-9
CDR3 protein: CASSPRTLNTEAFF
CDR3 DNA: TGTGCCAGCAGCCCCCGGACATTAAACACTGAAGCTTTCTTT

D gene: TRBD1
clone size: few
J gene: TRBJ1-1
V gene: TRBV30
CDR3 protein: CACRIPGQGKSEAFF
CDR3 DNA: TGTGCCTGTAGAATCCCGGGACAGGGGAAGTCTGAAGCTTTCTTT

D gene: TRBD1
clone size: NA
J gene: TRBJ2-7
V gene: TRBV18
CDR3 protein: CASSPPPGQGYYEQYF
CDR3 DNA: TGTGCCAGCTCACCACCACCGGGACAGGGCTATTACGAGCAGTACTTC

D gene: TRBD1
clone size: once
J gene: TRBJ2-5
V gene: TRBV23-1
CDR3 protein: CASNGTAETQYF
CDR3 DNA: TGCGCCAGCAACGGGACAGCGGAGACCCAGTACTTC

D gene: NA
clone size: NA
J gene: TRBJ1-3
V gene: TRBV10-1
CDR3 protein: CASSSGTTGNTIYF
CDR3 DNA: TGCGCCAGCAGTTCCGGGACAACTGGAAACACCATATATTTT

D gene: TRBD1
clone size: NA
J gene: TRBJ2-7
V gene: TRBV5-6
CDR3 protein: CASSLEGGNHYEQYF
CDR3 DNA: TGTGCCAGCAGCTTGGAAGGGGGCAATCACTACGAGCAGTACTTC

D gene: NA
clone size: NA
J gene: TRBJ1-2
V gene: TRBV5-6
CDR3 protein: CASSLFRALNYGYTF
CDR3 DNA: TGTGCCAGCAGCTTGTTCAGGGCCCTAAACTATGGCTACACCTTC

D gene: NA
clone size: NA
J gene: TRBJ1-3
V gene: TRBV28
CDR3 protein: CASSSNTRSGNTIYF
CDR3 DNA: TGTGCCAGCAGTTCGAACACCCGCTCTGGAAACACCATATATTTT

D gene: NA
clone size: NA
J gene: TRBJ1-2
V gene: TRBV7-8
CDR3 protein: CASRSDVWGQSYGYTF
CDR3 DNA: TGTGCCAGCAGATCCGACGTCTGGGGGCAAAGCTATGGCTACACCTTC

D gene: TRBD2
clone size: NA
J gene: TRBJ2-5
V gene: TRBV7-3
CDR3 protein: CASSFMPPGEGETQYF
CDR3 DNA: TGTGCCAGCAGCTTTATGCCCCCCGGGGAGGGAGAGACCCAGTACTTC

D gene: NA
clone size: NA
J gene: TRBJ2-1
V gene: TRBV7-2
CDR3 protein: CASSQGLNEQFF
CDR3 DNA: TGTGCCAGCAGTCAAGGACTAAATGAGCAGTTCTTC

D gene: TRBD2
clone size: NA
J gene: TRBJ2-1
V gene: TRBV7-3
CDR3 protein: CASSSTSGADNEQFF
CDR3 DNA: TGTGCCAGCAGCTCCACTAGCGGAGCAGACAATGAGCAGTTCTTC

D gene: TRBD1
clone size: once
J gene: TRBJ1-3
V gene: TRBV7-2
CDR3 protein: CASSYQGGAGNTIYF
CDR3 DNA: TGTGCCAGCAGTTACCAAGGGGGCGCCGGAAACACCATATATTTT

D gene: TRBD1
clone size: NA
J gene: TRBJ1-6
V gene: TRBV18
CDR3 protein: CASSPRGGTRTGYGSPLHF
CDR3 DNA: TGTGCCAGCTCACCCCGAGGGGGGACGCGGACAGGATATGGTTCACCCCTCCACTTT

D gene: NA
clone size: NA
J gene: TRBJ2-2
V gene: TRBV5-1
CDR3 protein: CASSLAPSNTGELFF
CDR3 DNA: TGCGCCAGCAGCTTGGCCCCCTCGAACACCGGGGAGCTGTTTTTT

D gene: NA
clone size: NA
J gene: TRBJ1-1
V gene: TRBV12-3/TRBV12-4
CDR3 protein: CASTAQGNTEAFF
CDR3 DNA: TGTGCCAGCACCGCACAGGGGAACACTGAAGCTTTCTTT

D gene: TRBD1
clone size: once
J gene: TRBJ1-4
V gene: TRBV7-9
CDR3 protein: CASSPGTATTNEKLFF
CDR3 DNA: TGTGCCAGCAGCCCAGGGACAGCTACAACTAATGAAAAACTGTTTTTT

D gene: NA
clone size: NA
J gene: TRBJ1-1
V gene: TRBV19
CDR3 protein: CASSMGAAYTEAFF
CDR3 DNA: TGTGCCAGTAGTATGGGGGCAGCATACACTGAAGCTTTCTTT